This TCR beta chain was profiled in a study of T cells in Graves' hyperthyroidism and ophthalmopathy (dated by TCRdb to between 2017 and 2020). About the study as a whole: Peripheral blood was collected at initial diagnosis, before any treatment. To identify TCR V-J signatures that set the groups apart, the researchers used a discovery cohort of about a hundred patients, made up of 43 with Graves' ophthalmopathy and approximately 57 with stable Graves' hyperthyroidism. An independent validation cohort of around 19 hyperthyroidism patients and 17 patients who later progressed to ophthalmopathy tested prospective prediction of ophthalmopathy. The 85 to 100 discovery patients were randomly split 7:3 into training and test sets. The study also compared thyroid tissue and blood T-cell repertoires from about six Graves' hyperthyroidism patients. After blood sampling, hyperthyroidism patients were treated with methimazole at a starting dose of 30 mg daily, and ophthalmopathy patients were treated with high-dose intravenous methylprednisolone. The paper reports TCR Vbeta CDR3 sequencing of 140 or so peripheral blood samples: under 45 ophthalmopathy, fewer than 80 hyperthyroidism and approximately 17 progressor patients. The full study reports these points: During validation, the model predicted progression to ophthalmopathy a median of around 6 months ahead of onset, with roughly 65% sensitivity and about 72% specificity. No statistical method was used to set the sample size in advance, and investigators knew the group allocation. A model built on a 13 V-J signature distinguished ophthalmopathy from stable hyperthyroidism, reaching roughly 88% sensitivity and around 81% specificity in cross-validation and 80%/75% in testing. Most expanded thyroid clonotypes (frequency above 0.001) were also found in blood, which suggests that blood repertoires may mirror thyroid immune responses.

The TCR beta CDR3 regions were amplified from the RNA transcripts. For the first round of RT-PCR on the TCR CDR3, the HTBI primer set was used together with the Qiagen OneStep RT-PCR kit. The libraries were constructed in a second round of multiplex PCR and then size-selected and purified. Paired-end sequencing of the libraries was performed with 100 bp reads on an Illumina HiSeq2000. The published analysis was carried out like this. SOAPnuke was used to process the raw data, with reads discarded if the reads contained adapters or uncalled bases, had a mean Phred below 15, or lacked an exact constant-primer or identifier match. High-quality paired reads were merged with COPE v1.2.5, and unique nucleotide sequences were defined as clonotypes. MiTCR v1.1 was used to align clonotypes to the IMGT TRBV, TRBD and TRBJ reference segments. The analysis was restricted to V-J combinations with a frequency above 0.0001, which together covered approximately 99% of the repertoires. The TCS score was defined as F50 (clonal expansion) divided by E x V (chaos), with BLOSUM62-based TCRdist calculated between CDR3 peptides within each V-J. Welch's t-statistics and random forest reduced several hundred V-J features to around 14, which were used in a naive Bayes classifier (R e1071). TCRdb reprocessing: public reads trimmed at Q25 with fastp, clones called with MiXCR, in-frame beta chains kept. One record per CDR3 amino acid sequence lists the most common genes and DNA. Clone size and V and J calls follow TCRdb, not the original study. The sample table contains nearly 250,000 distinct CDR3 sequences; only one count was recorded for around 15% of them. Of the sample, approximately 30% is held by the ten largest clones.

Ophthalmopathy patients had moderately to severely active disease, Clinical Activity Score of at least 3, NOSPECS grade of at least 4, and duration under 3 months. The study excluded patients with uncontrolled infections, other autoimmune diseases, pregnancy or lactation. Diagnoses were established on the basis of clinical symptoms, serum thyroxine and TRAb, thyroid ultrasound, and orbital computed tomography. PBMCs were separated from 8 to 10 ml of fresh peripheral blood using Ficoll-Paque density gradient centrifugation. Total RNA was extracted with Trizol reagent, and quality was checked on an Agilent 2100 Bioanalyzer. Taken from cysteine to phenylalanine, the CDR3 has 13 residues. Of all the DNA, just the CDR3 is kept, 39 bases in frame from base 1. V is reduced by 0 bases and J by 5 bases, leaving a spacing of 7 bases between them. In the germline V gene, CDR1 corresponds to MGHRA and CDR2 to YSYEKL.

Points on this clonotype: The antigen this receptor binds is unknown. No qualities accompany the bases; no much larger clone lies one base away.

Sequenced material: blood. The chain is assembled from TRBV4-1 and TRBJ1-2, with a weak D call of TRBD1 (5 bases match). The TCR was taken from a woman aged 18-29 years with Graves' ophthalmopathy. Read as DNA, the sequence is TGCGCCAGCAGCCAAGAGACAGAGTATGGCTACACCTTC. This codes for CASSQETEYGYTF.